Listed here are 8 T cell receptor beta chains from one sample, sequenced in a study of blood T cell repertoires in COVID-19. The protocol was immunoSEQ multiplex PCR, while the TCRdb copy is restricted to in-frame clones and leaves out a portion. Of about 35,000 clones listed, around 90% were seen once; the top ten hold about 6.3%. The specimen sequenced was peripheral blood. All receptors come from a human donor in a cohort sampled during active COVID-19.

The gene calls are TRBV7-2 and TRBJ2-1; D perhaps matches TRBD2 (6 bases). Germline CDR1 SGHTA, CDR2 FQGNSA. This CDR3 region has 15 residues. Trimming removed 5 bases at V and 7 bases at J, with 18 bases between. The CDR3 is CASSPGLPPENEQFF. The CDR3, as DNA: TGTGCCAGCAGCCCGGGACTCCCGCCCGAAAATGAGCAGTTCTTC.

The rearrangement uses TRBV13 and TRBJ2-7; 7 bases fit TRBD1. Germline V gene data show CDR1 as PRHDT and CDR2 as FYEKMQ (reference sequence). The CDR3 consists of 12 residues. J was trimmed by 4 bases and V by 5 bases; bases with no gene match: 2. For the CDR3, the DNA is TGTGCCAGCAGCAAACAGGGGTACGAGCAGTACTTC. Translated, it gives CASSKQGYEQYF.

This clone was recorded once. J is TRBJ1-3 and V is TRBV14; 8 bases agree with TRBD1. This CDR3 is 15 amino acids long. V gave up 3 bases and J gave up 9 bases; unmatched junction bases: 10. Per the germline V gene, CDR1 is SGHDN and CDR2 is FVKESK. The CDR3 sequence is CASSQLTGAGGTIYF. DNA for the CDR3: TGTGCCAGCAGCCAGCTGACAGGGGCTGGGGGCACCATATATTTT.

The chain employs TRBV11-2 and TRBJ1-4, with D unresolved. CDR1 and CDR2 (germline): SGHAT, FQNNGV. The CDR3 consists of 15 residues. V gave up 6 bases and J gave up 8 bases, with 19 bases separating them. CDR3 region: CASSLGEGLGEKLFF. CDR3 nucleotide sequence: TGTGCCAGCAGTCTTGGGGAGGGCTTAGGGGAAAAACTGTTTTTT.

This chain links TRBV7-2 with TRBJ1-5; 7 bases map to TRBD1. Germline-derived CDR1 and CDR2 are SGHTA and FQGNSA. The length of the CDR3 is 14 residues. With 3 bases clipped from V and 2 bases from J, the junction kept 1 base outside the gene matches. In DNA form, the CDR3 reads TGTGCCAGCAGCTTTGGGACAGGCAATCAGCCCCAGCATTTT. It yields the protein CASSFGTGNQPQHF.

This clone showed up just once. The rearrangement links TRBV7-2 to TRBJ2-7; the match to TRBD2 covers 8 bases. V lost 0 bases and J lost 4; bases outside the gene matches: 11. The CDR3 extends over 17 amino acids. Germline V CDR1 and CDR2: SGHTA, FQGNSA. The CDR3 region is CASSLAEGGRFPYEQYF. The CDR3 DNA sequence: TGTGCCAGCAGCTTAGCGGAGGGCGGGAGGTTTCCGTACGAGCAGTACTTC.

V usage is TRBV13 and J usage is TRBJ2-2; 10 positions match TRBD2. With 1 base clipped from V and 5 bases from J, the junction kept 4 bases outside the gene matches. CDR3 length equals 16 residues. Germline assignment: CDR1 PRHDT and CDR2 FYEKMQ (reference sequence). The CDR3 is CASSLDSGRVTGELFF. CDR3 nucleotides: TGTGCCAGCAGCTTAGACAGCGGGAGGGTAACCGGGGAGCTGTTTTTT.

This chain connects TRBV9 to TRBJ2-5; D gene uncertain. This CDR3 comprises 13 residues. Germline CDR1 is SGDLS and CDR2 is YYNGEE. The V gene lost 1 base and the J gene lost 2 bases, with 6 bases spanning the gap. The CDR3 loop is CASSVNPQETQYF. CDR3 nucleotides: TGTGCCAGCAGCGTAAATCCACAAGAGACCCAGTACTTC.